This entry lists 14 T cell receptor beta chains sequenced from one sample in a study of T-cell reconstitution after alpha-beta-depleted transplantation in children. The TCRbeta library was prepared with unique molecular identifiers. TCRdb processed the PCR reads anew with MiXCR; each CDR3 protein has one entry. The sample contains about 97,000 distinct CDR3 sequences, 6% to 9% of which appear only once. The source material was PBMCs, sampled before TCRalphabeta/CD19-depleted stem cell transplant. The receptor source for this set is a boy aged 2 to 9 with acute lymphoblastic leukemia, due to receive a stem cell transplant.

This chain uses TRBV20-1 with TRBJ1-1; 8 bases match TRBD1. The CDR3 extends over 13 amino acids. CDR1 DFQATT and CDR2 SNEGSKA come from the germline V gene (reference sequence). With 5 bases clipped from V and 5 bases from J, the junction kept 7 bases outside the gene matches. For the CDR3, the DNA is TGCAGTGCTTTAGACAGGGGAAGGACTGAAGCTTTCTTT. This codes for CSALDRGRTEAFF.

The chain uses TRBV7-9 and TRBJ1-4; D is unclear. Trimming took off 1 base at V and 8 bases at J, with 5 bases between the two ends. The germline V gene has CDR1 SEHNR and CDR2 FQNEAQ (reference sequence). The CDR3 loop spans 12 amino acids. The chain's CDR3 is CASSLGGEKLFF. DNA for the CDR3: TGTGCCAGCAGCTTAGGAGGGGAAAAACTGTTTTTT.

This clonotype showed up many times. This chain uses TRBV20-1 with TRBJ2-5, with D possibly matching TRBD1 (5 bases). From germline, CDR1 is DFQATT and CDR2 SNEGSKA (reference sequence). Trimming cost V 2 bases and J 5 bases, with 12 bases left between them. CDR3 size: 13 residues. The CDR3 protein is CSARRQGVETQYF. CDR3 bases: TGCAGTGCTAGAAGGCAGGGTGTCGAGACCCAGTACTTC.

This clonotype came up a few times. The chain links TRBV6-1 to TRBJ2-7; D unresolved. Trimming shortened V by 11 bases and J by 2 bases, and 19 bases separated the two germline ends. The CDR3 extends over 14 amino acids. The germline gives CDR1 MNHNS, CDR2 SASEGT. The DNA for the CDR3 is TGTGCCGGATTGGGCCAGCGATGGCCCTACGAGCAGTACTTC. Residues: CAGLGQRWPYEQYF.

The sample holds many counts of this clonotype. The DNA of the CDR3 is TGTGCCAGCAGCCCGACAGGGACCGAGCAGTACTTC. Protein sequence: CASSPTGTEQYF. The J gene is TRBJ2-7, the V gene TRBV14; 7 bases line up with TRBD1. The V segment lost 4 bases and the J segment 6 bases; nucleotides outside the gene matches: 3. Per the germline V gene, CDR1 is SGHDN and CDR2 is FVKESK. CDR3 length: 12 residues. Using reference TRBV14 and TRBJ2-7 for the parts outside the CDR3, the full variable domain is EAGVTQFPSHSVIEKGQTVTLRCDPISGHDNLYWYRRVMGKEIKFLLHFVKESKQDESGMPNNRFLAERTGGTYSTLKVQPAELEDSGVYFCASSPTGTEQYFGPGTRLTVT.

This clonotype was counted many times. The J gene is TRBJ2-2, the V gene TRBV11-1; D call uncertain. Germline V gives CDR1 SGHAT, CDR2 FQDESV (reference sequence). V lost 1 base and J lost 3, with 3 bases in between. The CDR3 runs to 13 residues. CDR3 DNA sequence: TGTGCCAGCAGCTTAGGCGACACCGGGGAGCTGTTTTTT. Amino acid sequence: CASSLGDTGELFF.

This chain joins TRBV2 and TRBJ2-1; 13 bases map to TRBD2. Looked up from germline, CDR1 is SNHLY and CDR2 is FYNNEI. V was clipped by 7 bases and J by 2 bases; unmatched bases: 5. This CDR3 contains 16 residues. CDR3 sequence: CASTRTSGGAYNEQFF. DNA for the CDR3: TGTGCCAGCACCAGGACTAGCGGGGGTGCCTACAATGAGCAGTTCTTC.

The chain uses TRBV7-9 and TRBJ1-5; no firm D call. V dropped 2 bases and J dropped 1 base, with 9 bases sitting between them. The CDR3 is made up of 15 amino acids. The germline V gene encodes CDR1 SEHNR and CDR2 FQNEAQ (reference sequence). This CDR3 is CASSLTGESNQPQHF. The DNA of the CDR3 is TGTGCCAGCAGCTTAACGGGTGAGAGCAATCAGCCCCAGCATTTT. Full variable domain (outside the CDR3, taken from reference TRBV7-9 and TRBJ1-5): DTGVSQNPRHKITKRGQNVTFRCDPISEHNRLYWYRQTLGQGPEFLTYFQNEAQLEKSRLLSDRFSAERPKGSFSTLEIQRTEQGDSAMYLCASSLTGESNQPQHFGDGTRLSIL.

This clonotype was counted a few times. The chain carries TRBV6-1 and TRBJ2-5, with D possibly being TRBD1 or TRBD2 (6 bases each). The CDR3 covers 15 residues. Germline values: CDR1 MNHNS, CDR2 SASEGT. Deletions cut 5 bases from V and 7 bases from J, with 20 bases between. In DNA form, the CDR3 reads TGTGCCAGCAGTCCCAATCGGGGGACCAGGGGGACCCAGTACTTC. It encodes CASSPNRGTRGTQYF.

This clonotype has a count of ten or more. This sequence joins TRBV5-1 and TRBJ1-1, with D tentatively TRBD1 (5 bases). V was clipped by 0 bases and J by 5 bases, with 11 bases between them. This CDR3 is 14 amino acids long. Germline CDR1 reads SGHRS; CDR2 reads YFSETQ. CDR3 amino acids: CASSLGQKVTEAFF. The CDR3 nucleotides are TGCGCCAGCAGCTTGGGACAGAAAGTTACTGAAGCTTTCTTT.

The V and J genes are TRBV12-3 or TRBV12-4 and TRBJ1-6; 7 nucleotides agree with TRBD1. The CDR3 extends over 15 amino acids. With 3 bases clipped from V and 10 bases from J, the junction kept 9 bases outside the gene matches. The CDR3 region is CASSLGYRGRSPLHF. CDR3 sequence (DNA): TGTGCCAGCAGTTTGGGCTACAGGGGACGGTCACCCCTCCACTTT.

This clonotype has a count of ten or more. This sequence joins TRBV29-1 and TRBJ2-5, with D tentatively TRBD1 or TRBD2 (5 bases each). The CDR3 has 14 residues. Trimming shortened V by 3 bases and J by 4 bases, and 15 bases separated the two germline ends. CDR1 and CDR2 from the germline V gene are SQVTM and ANQGSEA. The CDR3 DNA sequence: TGCAGCGTTGAGGTGGGGGTGGTTCCAGAGACCCAGTACTTC. Amino acid sequence: CSVEVGVVPETQYF.

This chain uses TRBV29-1 with TRBJ1-2; the D is unclear. Trimming removed 1 base at V and 4 bases at J, with 7 bases between. Germline V gene data show CDR1 as SQVTM and CDR2 as ANQGSEA. This CDR3 region has 12 residues. The CDR3 DNA is TGCAGCGTTGAAGTCGGGATCTATGGCTACACCTTC. This translates into CSVEVGIYGYTF.

This clonotype was detected a few times. The chain carries TRBV9 and TRBJ2-2; D could derive from TRBD1 or TRBD2 (5 bases each). Germline assignment: CDR1 SGDLS and CDR2 YYNGEE. V was trimmed by 0 bases and J by 5 bases, leaving 11 bases between them. This CDR3 is 15 amino acids long. For the CDR3, the DNA is TGTGCCAGCAGCGTAGGCCAGGGACGGACCGGGGAGCTGTTTTTT. It codes for CASSVGQGRTGELFF.